This is a list of T cell receptor beta chains from one sample in a study of blood T cell repertoires in COVID-19. Libraries were prepared by immunoSEQ multiplex PCR; TCRdb keeps only in-frame clonotypes and omits some of them. The repertoire holds 150,000 or so clones, roughly four fifths seen once, with 11% in the top ten. Specimen: peripheral blood. The receptor source for this set is a human donor in a cohort sampled during active COVID-19. CDR3s leave out the opening cysteine and the closing phenylalanine or tryptophan. Each record gives: D gene, J gene, clone size, V gene, CDR3 protein. D genes are given only for firm matches. Clone size, where shown, is once, few, many, or a class for clones that have expanded.

TRBD1 | TRBJ1-2 | - | TRBV18 | ASSPAQGAHGYT
- | TRBJ2-7 | - | TRBV9 | ASSATGTPYEQY
- | TRBJ2-3 | - | TRBV7-2 | ASSYRDPSTDTQY
- | TRBJ2-7 | - | TRBV5-4 | ASSLAGGDEQY
- | TRBJ1-4 | - | TRBV2 | ASRGNRDEKLF
- | TRBJ2-7 | - | TRBV27 | ASSLSWGHYEQY
- | TRBJ2-3 | - | TRBV6-5 | AGRGRLDTQY
TRBD1 | TRBJ2-2 | - | TRBV29-1 | SVDPGTGGTGELF
TRBD2 | TRBJ2-1 | - | TRBV13 | ASSPGSSGRNEQF
TRBD2 | TRBJ2-1 | - | TRBV6-5 | ASSRTSYEQF
TRBD2 | TRBJ2-3 | - | TRBV6-5 | ASRDRAGGDTQY
TRBD1 | TRBJ1-1 | few | TRBV7-2 | ASSFTGVTEAF
- | TRBJ2-1 | - | TRBV5-1 | ASSLATGINEQF
TRBD2 | TRBJ2-1 | few | TRBV6-5 | ASRRLAGEHEQF
TRBD1 | TRBJ1-2 | - | TRBV6-2/TRBV6-3 | ASSATRDRGAYGYT
- | TRBJ1-1 | few | TRBV11-2 | ASSLISGRIPEAF
- | TRBJ1-5 | - | TRBV19 | ASTRFGNQPQH
- | TRBJ2-1 | - | TRBV5-4 | ASSEGSTRNNEQF
- | TRBJ2-7 | - | TRBV5-3 | ARTPRGDSSYEQY
TRBD1 | TRBJ2-3 | - | TRBV5-4 | ASSLPRQGVPDTQY
TRBD2 | TRBJ2-5 | once | TRBV28 | ASSLTGGGQETQY
- | TRBJ2-3 | - | TRBV4-3 | ASSQQLVDTQY
- | TRBJ1-2 | - | TRBV4-3 | ASSQLEGDNYGYT
- | TRBJ2-2 | few | TRBV9 | ASSAGTSFIVRELF
TRBD1 | TRBJ2-7 | - | TRBV5-4 | ASSLAQGYEQY
TRBD2 | TRBJ2-1 | - | TRBV7-9 | ASSRGLAGGIYEQF
- | TRBJ1-1 | - | TRBV7-2 | ASSPQTGMNTEAF
- | TRBJ2-1 | - | TRBV29-1 | SGGVGGEQF
TRBD1 | TRBJ1-5 | once | TRBV27 | ASSLSGQGLGSQPQH
TRBD1 | TRBJ2-7 | once | TRBV28 | ASRRDRTYEQY
- | TRBJ1-1 | - | TRBV23-1 | ASSQSNRMNTEAF
- | TRBJ2-3 | - | TRBV7-8 | ASSLARGSGDRDTQY
- | TRBJ2-7 | - | TRBV7-2 | ASSFSQARYEQY
- | TRBJ1-2 | once | TRBV30 | AWSATENGYT
TRBD1 | TRBJ1-1 | - | TRBV27 | ASKTGVYTEAF
- | TRBJ2-7 | - | TRBV4-1 | ASSQGSGGYEQY
- | TRBJ1-1 | - | TRBV30 | AWFEGTEAF
TRBD2 | TRBJ2-7 | - | TRBV3-1/TRBV3-2 | ASSQGLAGEQY